The TCR beta chain under discussion was sequenced for a study of cytomegalovirus exposure and HLA in healthy donors. Study outcomes and limitations: 164 TCR beta chains were listed as cytomegalovirus-associated. Researchers reported in a later analysis that a missense DCLRE1C variant was tied to TCR beta V- and J-gene trimming.

The table lists this clone with a few counts. Its specificity is unknown. Amplification used 60 Vbeta primers and 13 Jbeta primers. Using immunoSEQ multiplex PCR, the repertoire was profiled, and TCRdb retains in-frame clones only, with some absent. This repertoire shows over 90,000 clones, 65% to 80% found once; its top ten account for more than 13%. Each donor was healthy, and each was a bone marrow donor. The TCR was taken from a woman aged 45-65 years in good health and CMV-seropositive. The sample consisted of PBMCs.

The CDR3 nucleotides read TGTGCCAGCAGCTTCCTCCCGGGTACTAGCGGGAAGCGCTCTGGGGCCAACGTCCTGACTTTC. It specifies CASSFLPGTSGKRSGANVLTF. The chain links TRBV7-6 to TRBJ2-6, with 10 bases lining up with TRBD2. The length of the CDR3 is 21 residues. Looked up from germline, CDR1 is SGHVS and CDR2 is FNYEAQ. V lost 3 bases to trimming and J lost 0 bases; unmatched junction nucleotides: 14. The full variable domain, in which reference TRBV7-6 and TRBJ2-6 provide the parts outside the CDR3, is GAGVSQSPRYKVTKRGQDVALRCDPISGHVSLYWYRQALGQGPEFLTYFNYEAQQDKSGLPNDRFSAERPEGSISTLTIQRTEQRDSAMYRCASSFLPGTSGKRSGANVLTFGAGSRLTVL.